This T cell receptor (beta chain) was profiled in a study of tumor-infiltrating lymphocytes in localized non-small cell lung cancer. Germline values: CDR1 SGHDT, CDR2 YYEEEE. The CDR3 covers 15 residues. V dropped 0 bases and J dropped 7 bases, with 15 bases sitting between them. This clone was observed a few times. Its cognate antigen is unknown. Study-level points and caveats: T-cell fraction did not differ between immunotypes IM1 and IM2.

Method: immunoSEQ multiplex PCR; TCRdb's copy keeps in-frame clones and lacks some. The sample has about 6,900 clones, roughly 70% seen once. V and J are TRBV5-6 and TRBJ2-3; D perhaps matches TRBD2 (6 bases). This TCR was sampled from a human donor with non-small cell lung cancer. The sample comprised lung tumor tissue. DNA of the CDR3: TGTGCCAGCAGCTTGGGAAGCGGGCCAATTCATACGCAGTATTTT. Protein: CASSLGSGPIHTQYF.